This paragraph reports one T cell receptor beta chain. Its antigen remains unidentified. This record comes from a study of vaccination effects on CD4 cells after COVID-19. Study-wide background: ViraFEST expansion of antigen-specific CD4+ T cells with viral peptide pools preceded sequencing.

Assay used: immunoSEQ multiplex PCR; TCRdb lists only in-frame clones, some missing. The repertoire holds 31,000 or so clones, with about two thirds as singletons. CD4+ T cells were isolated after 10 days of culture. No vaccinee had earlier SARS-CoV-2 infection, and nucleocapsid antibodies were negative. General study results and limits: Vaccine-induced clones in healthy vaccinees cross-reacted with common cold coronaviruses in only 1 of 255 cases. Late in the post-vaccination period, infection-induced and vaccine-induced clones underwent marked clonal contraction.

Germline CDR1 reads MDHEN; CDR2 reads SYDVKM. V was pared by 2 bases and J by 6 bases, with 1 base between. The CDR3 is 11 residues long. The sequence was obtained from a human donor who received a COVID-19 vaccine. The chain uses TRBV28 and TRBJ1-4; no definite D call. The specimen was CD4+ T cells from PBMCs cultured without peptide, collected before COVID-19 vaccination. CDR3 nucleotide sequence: TGTGCCAGCAGTTTAGATGAAAAACTGTTTTTT. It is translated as CASSLDEKLFF.